This TCR beta chain was recovered during a study of siplizumab effects on memory and regulatory T cells. Study-wide points: Treatment with siplizumab left mappable alloreactive CD4+ clones averaging approximately 62% Treg-derived, compared with about 27% in controls. Significant reduction of alloreactive sequences traceable to unstimulated CD4+ memory cells was observed with siplizumab. Proliferating Tregs in siplizumab cultures were never verified as suppressive. The study found naive T cells seemingly more diverse than memory cells and seemingly major alloresponse contributors.

A remark on this clone: What it binds is unknown.

Germline-derived CDR1 and CDR2 are LGHNA and YNFKEQ. V lost 4 bases, J lost 0 bases, and 14 bases lay in between. The CDR3 consists of 16 residues. Data came from immunoSEQ multiplex PCR; TCRdb stores just in-frame clones and leaves some out. Of 99,000 or so clones listed, about 92% were seen once; the top ten hold around 0.29%. This sequence originates from a human donor in good health. Specimen: CD4+ T cells sorted from blood. V and J are TRBV4-2 and TRBJ2-3, with no clear D. The CDR3, as DNA: TGTGCCAGCAGCCGCACCTGGCGATCTAGCACAGATACGCAGTATTTT. Encoded protein: CASSRTWRSSTDTQYF.